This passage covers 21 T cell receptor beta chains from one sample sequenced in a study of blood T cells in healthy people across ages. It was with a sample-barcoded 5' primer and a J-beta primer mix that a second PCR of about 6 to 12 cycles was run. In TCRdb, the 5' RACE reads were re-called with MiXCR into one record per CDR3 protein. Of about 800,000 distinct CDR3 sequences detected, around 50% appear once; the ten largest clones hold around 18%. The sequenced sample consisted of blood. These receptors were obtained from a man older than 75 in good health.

CDR3 sequence (DNA): TGTGCCAGCTCACCGGCCGGGACAGCTTTCAATGAGCAGTTCTTC. Translation gives CASSPAGTAFNEQFF. The rearrangement joins TRBV18 to TRBJ2-1; TRBD1 aligns across 7 bases. CDR1 is KGHSH, CDR2 LQKENI, per germline. There are 15 residues in the CDR3. V dropped 3 bases and J dropped 6; count of bases not matched to a gene: 8.

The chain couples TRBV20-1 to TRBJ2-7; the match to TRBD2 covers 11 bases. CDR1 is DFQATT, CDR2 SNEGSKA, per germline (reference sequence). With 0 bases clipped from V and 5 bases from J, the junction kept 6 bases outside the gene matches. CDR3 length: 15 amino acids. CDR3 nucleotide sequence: TGCAGTGCTAGAGATCTCAGACTAGCGGGAAACGAGCAGTACTTC. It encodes CSARDLRLAGNEQYF.

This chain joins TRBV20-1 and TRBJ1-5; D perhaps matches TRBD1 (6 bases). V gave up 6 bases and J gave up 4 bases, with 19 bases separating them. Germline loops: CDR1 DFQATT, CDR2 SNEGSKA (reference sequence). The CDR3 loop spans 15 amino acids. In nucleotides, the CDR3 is TGCAGTGCGCCTATACAGGGAGACACTAATCAGCCCCAGCATTTT. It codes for CSAPIQGDTNQPQHF.

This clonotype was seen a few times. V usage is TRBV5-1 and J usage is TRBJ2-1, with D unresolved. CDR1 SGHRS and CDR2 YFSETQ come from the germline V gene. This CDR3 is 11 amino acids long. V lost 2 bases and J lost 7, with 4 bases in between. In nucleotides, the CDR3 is TGCGCCAGCAGCTTCCAAAATGAGCAGTTCTTC. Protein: CASSFQNEQFF.

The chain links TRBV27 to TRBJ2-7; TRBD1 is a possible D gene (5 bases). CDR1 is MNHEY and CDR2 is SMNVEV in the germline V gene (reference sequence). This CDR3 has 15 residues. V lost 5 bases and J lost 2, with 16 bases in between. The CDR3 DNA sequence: TGTGCCAGCAGTACAGCCCAGGGATTGCCCTACGAGCAGTACTTC. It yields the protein CASSTAQGLPYEQYF.

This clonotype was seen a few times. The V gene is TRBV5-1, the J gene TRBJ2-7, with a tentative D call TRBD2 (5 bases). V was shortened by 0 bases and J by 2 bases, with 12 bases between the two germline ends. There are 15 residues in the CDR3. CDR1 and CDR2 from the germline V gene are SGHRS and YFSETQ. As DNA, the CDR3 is TGCGCCAGCAGCTTGGGAGGGAAAGGGCCCTACGAGCAGTACTTC. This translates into CASSLGGKGPYEQYF.

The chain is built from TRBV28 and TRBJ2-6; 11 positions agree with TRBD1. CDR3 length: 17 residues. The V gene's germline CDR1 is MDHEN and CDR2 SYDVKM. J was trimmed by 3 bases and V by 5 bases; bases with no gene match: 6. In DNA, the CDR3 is TGTGCCAGCAGTGTCGGACAGGGGGCTGTTGGGGCCAACGTCCTGACTTTC. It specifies CASSVGQGAVGANVLTF.

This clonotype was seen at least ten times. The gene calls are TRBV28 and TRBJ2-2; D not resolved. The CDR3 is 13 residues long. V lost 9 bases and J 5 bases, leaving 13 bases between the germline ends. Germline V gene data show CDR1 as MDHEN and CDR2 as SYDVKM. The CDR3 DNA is TGTGCCAGTCTCCAGGCTCGGACCGGGGAGCTGTTTTTT. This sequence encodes CASLQARTGELFF.

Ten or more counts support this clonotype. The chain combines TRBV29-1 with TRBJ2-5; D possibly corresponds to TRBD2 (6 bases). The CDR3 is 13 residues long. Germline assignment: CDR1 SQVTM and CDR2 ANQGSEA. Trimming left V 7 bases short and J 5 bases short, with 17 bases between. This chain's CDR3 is CSAERASGETQYF. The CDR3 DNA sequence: TGCAGCGCCGAAAGGGCCAGCGGGGAGACCCAGTACTTC. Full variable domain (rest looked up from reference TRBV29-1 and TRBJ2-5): SAVISQKPSRDICQRGTSLTIQCQVDSQVTMMFWYRQQPGQSLTLIATANQGSEATYESGFVIDKFPISRPNLTFSTLTVSNMSPEDSSIYLCSAERASGETQYFGPGTRLLVL.

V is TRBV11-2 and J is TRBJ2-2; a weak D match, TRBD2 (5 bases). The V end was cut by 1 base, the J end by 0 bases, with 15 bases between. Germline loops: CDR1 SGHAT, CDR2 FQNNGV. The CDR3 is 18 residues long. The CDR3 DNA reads TGTGCCAGCAGCTTAGTCAGGCGGGCTACCGCGAACACCGGGGAGCTGTTTTTT. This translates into CASSLVRRATANTGELFF.

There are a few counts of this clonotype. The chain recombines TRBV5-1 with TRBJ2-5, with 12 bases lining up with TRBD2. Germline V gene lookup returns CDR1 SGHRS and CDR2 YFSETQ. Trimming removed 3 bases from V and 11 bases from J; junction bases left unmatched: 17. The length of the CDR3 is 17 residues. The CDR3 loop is CASSYAQLAGGFGEQYF. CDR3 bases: TGCGCCAGCAGCTATGCCCAACTAGCGGGAGGATTTGGTGAGCAGTACTTC.

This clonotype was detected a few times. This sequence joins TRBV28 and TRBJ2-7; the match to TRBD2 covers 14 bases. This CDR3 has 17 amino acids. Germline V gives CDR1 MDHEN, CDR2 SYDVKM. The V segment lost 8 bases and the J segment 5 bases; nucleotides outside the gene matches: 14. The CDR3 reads CASREPGLAGEAHEQYF. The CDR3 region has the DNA TGTGCCAGCCGCGAGCCGGGACTAGCGGGAGAAGCTCACGAGCAGTACTTC. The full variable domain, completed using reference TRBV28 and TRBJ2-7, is DVKVTQSSRYLVKRTGEKVFLECVQDMDHENMFWYRQDPGLGLRLIYFSYDVKMKEKGDIPEGYSVSREKKERFSLILESASTNQTSMYLCASREPGLAGEAHEQYFGPGTRLTVT.

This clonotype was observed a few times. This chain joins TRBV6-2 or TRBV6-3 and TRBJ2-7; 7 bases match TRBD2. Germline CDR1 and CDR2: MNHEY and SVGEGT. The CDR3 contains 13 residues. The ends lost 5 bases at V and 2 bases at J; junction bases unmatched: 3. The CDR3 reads CASSETSAYEQYF. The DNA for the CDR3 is TGTGCCAGCAGTGAAACTAGCGCCTACGAGCAGTACTTC.

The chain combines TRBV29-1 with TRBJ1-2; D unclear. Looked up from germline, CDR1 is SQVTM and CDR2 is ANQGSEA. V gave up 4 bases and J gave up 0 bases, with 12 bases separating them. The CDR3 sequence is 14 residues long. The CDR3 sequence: CSVVPRRTNYGYTF. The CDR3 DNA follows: TGCAGCGTTGTCCCTAGGCGAACTAACTATGGCTACACCTTC.

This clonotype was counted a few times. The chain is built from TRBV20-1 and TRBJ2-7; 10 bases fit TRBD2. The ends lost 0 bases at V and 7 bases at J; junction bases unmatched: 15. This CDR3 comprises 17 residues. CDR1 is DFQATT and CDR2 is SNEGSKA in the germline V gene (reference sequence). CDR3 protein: CSARDIVASSGRGEQYF. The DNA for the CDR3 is TGCAGTGCTAGAGATATAGTCGCGTCTAGCGGGAGAGGTGAGCAGTACTTC.

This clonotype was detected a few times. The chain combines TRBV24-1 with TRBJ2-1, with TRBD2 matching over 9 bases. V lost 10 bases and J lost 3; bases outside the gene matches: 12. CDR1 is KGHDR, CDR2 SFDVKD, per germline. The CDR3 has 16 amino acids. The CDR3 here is CATTTSLAGDYNEQFF. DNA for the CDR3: TGTGCCACTACTACTTCTTTAGCGGGAGACTACAATGAGCAGTTCTTC.

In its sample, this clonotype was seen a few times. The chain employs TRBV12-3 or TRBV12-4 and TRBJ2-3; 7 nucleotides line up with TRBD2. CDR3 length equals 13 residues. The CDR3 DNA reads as TGTGCTTCGGCGGGAGTTCGCACAGATACGCAGTATTTT. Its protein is CASAGVRTDTQYF.

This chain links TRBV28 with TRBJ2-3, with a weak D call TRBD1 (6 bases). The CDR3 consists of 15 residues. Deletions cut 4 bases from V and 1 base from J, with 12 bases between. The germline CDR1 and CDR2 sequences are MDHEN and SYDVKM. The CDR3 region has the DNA TGTGCCAGCAGTTACAGGGTAGAGGGCACAGATACGCAGTATTTT. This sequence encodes CASSYRVEGTDTQYF.

The CDR3 region is CASRGLAGDTGELFF. The CDR3 nucleotides read TGTGCCAGCAGGGGACTAGCGGGAGACACCGGGGAGCTGTTTTTT. This chain joins TRBV12-3 or TRBV12-4 and TRBJ2-2, with 14 nucleotides matching TRBD2. CDR3 length: 15 amino acids. Losses at the gene ends were 6 bases for V and 3 bases for J; bases not matched to a gene: 0.

CDR3 in DNA: TGTGCCATCGGGCTAGCGGTCGCCAGGACCCAGTACTTC. The encoded protein is CAIGLAVARTQYF. V and J are TRBV6-5 and TRBJ2-5; TRBD2 agrees at 7 bases. V was clipped by 10 bases and J by 7 bases; unmatched bases: 12. The CDR3 has 13 amino acids. The germline gives CDR1 MNHEY, CDR2 SVGAGI.

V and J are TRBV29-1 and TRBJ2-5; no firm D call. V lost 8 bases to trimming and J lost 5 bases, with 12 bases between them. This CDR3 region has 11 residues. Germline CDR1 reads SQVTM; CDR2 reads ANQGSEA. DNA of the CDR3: TGCAGCACCCAAGACTCGGAGACCCAGTACTTC. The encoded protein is CSTQDSETQYF.